The sequence of this TCR beta chain was determined in a study of blood T cells in healthy people across ages. The CDR3 is 14 amino acids. V gave up 5 bases and J gave up 4 bases, with 12 bases separating them. CDR1 is SGHRS, CDR2 YFSETQ, per germline. This clonotype has at least ten counts. The target antigen is unknown. Study outcomes and limitations: When set beside aged donors, long-lived donors presented more naive CD4+ cells and higher diversity.

Healthy Russian Caucasian donors spanned ages about 6 to 100 years. A J-beta primer mix and a sample-barcoded 5' primer were used in a second PCR of roughly 6 to 12 cycles. TCRdb ran MiXCR on the 5' RACE reads and lists one entry per CDR3 protein. This table holds 700,000 to 950,000 distinct CDR3 sequences, approximately 43% found once. The sequenced sample consisted of blood. This receptor was identified in a woman aged 60-75 years in good health. The chain joins TRBV5-1 to TRBJ1-4, with D uncertain. In DNA form, the CDR3 reads TGCGCCAGCAGACCGGCGGGCGTTAATGAAAAACTGTTTTTT. It yields the protein CASRPAGVNEKLFF.